The 27 T cell receptor beta chains in this list originate from one sample, sequenced in a study of OX40 agonist ivuxolimab in advanced cancers. Profiling relied on immunoSEQ multiplex PCR, and the TCRdb table lists in-frame clones only, not all of them. Of 45,000 to 50,000 clones in the sample, 79% were seen once. The material sequenced was CD4+ or CD8+ T cells sorted from blood, taken in a trial of the OX40 agonist ivuxolimab. The receptor source for this set is an adult with an advanced solid tumor such as melanoma, head and neck, liver or kidney cancer.

This chain joins TRBV5-5 and TRBJ2-5, with TRBD1 identical over 7 bases. CDR3 length: 14 amino acids. Germline CDR1 SGHKS, CDR2 YYEKEE (reference sequence). V trimming: 4 bases; J trimming: 4 bases; junction bases outside the gene matches: 7. CDR3 sequence: CASSPRTGVETQYF. DNA for the CDR3: TGTGCCAGCAGCCCCCGGACAGGTGTAGAGACCCAGTACTTC.

The rearrangement uses TRBV6-1 and TRBJ2-1, with D possibly being TRBD1 (5 bases). Germline CDR1 MNHNS, CDR2 SASEGT. The CDR3 has 13 amino acids. V was cut by 3 bases and J by 9 bases, with 12 bases left in between. The chain's CDR3 is CASSERKGAEQFF. In DNA form, the CDR3 reads TGTGCCAGCAGTGAGAGGAAAGGGGCTGAGCAGTTCTTC.

This chain joins TRBV7-3 and TRBJ2-7, with TRBD2 identical over 9 bases. The CDR3 extends over 15 amino acids. Germline CDR1 SGHTA, CDR2 FQGTGA. Trimming at V came to 2 bases and at J to 2 bases, leaving 4 bases not matched to a gene. The CDR3 coding sequence is TGTGCCAGCAGCTTACGCGGGAGGGGTCCCTACGAGCAGTACTTC. The encoded protein is CASSLRGRGPYEQYF.

The V gene is TRBV30, the J gene TRBJ1-2; tentative D call: TRBD1 (6 bases). CDR3 length: 13 residues. CDR1 GTSNPN and CDR2 SVGIG come from the germline V gene (reference sequence). V was shortened by 4 bases and J by 4 bases, with 13 bases between the two germline ends. The CDR3 bases are TGTGCCTGGAACGGTGGGGGCCCCTATGGCTACACCTTC. This translates into CAWNGGGPYGYTF.

This clone showed up just once. The chain combines TRBV2 with TRBJ2-5; 12 nucleotides line up with TRBD2. This CDR3 region has 13 residues. Per the germline V gene, CDR1 is SNHLY and CDR2 is FYNNEI. V was pared by 6 bases and J by 5 bases, with 1 base of the junction left unmatched. CDR3 loop: CASRTSGSETQYF. The CDR3 DNA is TGTGCCAGCAGGACTAGCGGGAGTGAGACCCAGTACTTC.

The V gene is TRBV19, the J gene TRBJ2-7, with TRBD1 identical over 9 bases. This CDR3 has 13 amino acids. CDR1 is LNHDA and CDR2 is SQIVND in the germline V gene (reference sequence). J was trimmed by 2 bases and V by 5 bases; bases with no gene match: 1. CDR3 in amino acids: CASSGDRAYEQYF. The CDR3 DNA reads TGTGCCAGTAGTGGGGACAGGGCCTACGAGCAGTACTTC.

This chain uses TRBV25-1 with TRBJ2-5; D unresolved. The CDR3 has 14 amino acids. Trimming pared 3 bases from V and 1 base from J, leaving 9 bases between. The germline CDR1 and CDR2 sequences are MGHDK and SYGVNS. CDR3 residues: CASSDLGPQETQYF. The CDR3 region has the DNA TGTGCCAGCAGTGACCTTGGCCCCCAAGAGACCCAGTACTTC.

This rearrangement joins TRBV28 to TRBJ2-7; 7 nucleotides match TRBD2. Germline V gene lookup returns CDR1 MDHEN and CDR2 SYDVKM. The ends lost 4 bases at V and 3 bases at J; junction bases unmatched: 3. There are 13 residues in the CDR3. CDR3 sequence (DNA): TGTGCCAGCAGTTCGGGACTAAGCTACGAGCAGTACTTC. Residues: CASSSGLSYEQYF.

The gene calls are TRBV18 and TRBJ2-2; TRBD2 aligns across 11 bases. The CDR3 is 18 amino acids. V shed 0 bases and J 6 bases; nucleotides not matched to a gene: 9. Per germline, CDR1 KGHSH and CDR2 LQKENI. The CDR3 loop is CASSPPIAGGPTAGELFF. The CDR3 coding sequence is TGTGCCAGCTCACCACCGATAGCGGGAGGGCCAACTGCCGGGGAGCTGTTTTTT.

The chain employs TRBV6-1 and TRBJ2-3, with D possibly matching TRBD1 (6 bases). CDR1 is MNHNS and CDR2 is SASEGT in the germline V gene. V lost 4 bases, J lost 6 bases, and 17 bases lay in between. This CDR3 has 15 amino acids. CDR3 amino acids: CASSVGDAGVDTQYF. CDR3 in DNA: TGTGCCAGCAGTGTCGGGGACGCAGGGGTGGATACGCAGTATTTT.

V gene TRBV7-9 combines with J gene TRBJ1-1; D gene unclear. CDR1 is SEHNR and CDR2 is FQNEAQ in the germline V gene (reference sequence). This CDR3 is 14 amino acids long. V lost 5 bases and J 4 bases, leaving 14 bases between the germline ends. CDR3 bases: TGTGCCAGCAGCCCCCAAGGTAAGGGCACTGAAGCTTTCTTT. The encoded protein is CASSPQGKGTEAFF.

This clone has more than one count but fewer than ten. Its ends do not fully match the called genes, so a read error is possible. The J gene is TRBJ2-2, the V gene TRBV7-7; 7 bases match TRBD1. Germline lookup yields CDR1 SSHAT and CDR2 FNYEAQ (reference sequence). The CDR3 length is 18 residues. CDR3 nucleotides: TGTGCTAGCAGCTTAGTCGGCAGGGGGAGAGCGAACACCGGGGAGCTGTTTTTT. This encodes CASSLVGRGRANTGELFF.

CDR3 in amino acids: CASKGADQPQHF. CDR3 nucleotide sequence: TGTGCCAGCAAGGGGGCGGATCAGCCCCAGCATTTT. This chain joins TRBV2 and TRBJ1-5; 7 nucleotides line up with TRBD1. The CDR3 spans 12 residues. The J segment lost 5 bases and the V segment lost 7 bases, leaving 2 bases of the junction unmatched. Germline values: CDR1 SNHLY, CDR2 FYNNEI.

The chain is built from TRBV7-2 and TRBJ2-3, with D unclear. This CDR3 region has 16 residues. Trimming stripped 5 bases from V and 2 bases from J, with 17 bases between. The germline V gene has CDR1 SGHTA and CDR2 FQGNSA. The CDR3 here is CASSVNPVGVTDTQYF. The CDR3 nucleotides are TGTGCCAGCAGCGTGAACCCGGTGGGCGTCACAGATACGCAGTATTTT.

This chain connects TRBV10-1 to TRBJ2-7, with TRBD1 identical over 8 bases. The CDR3 contains 15 residues. Germline V gene lookup returns CDR1 WNHNN and CDR2 SYGVQD (reference sequence). J lost 0 bases, V lost 10 bases, and 11 bases had no gene match. The CDR3 reads CANPGQGRPSYEQYF. The CDR3 region has the DNA TGCGCCAACCCCGGACAGGGACGTCCCTCCTACGAGCAGTACTTC.

The V gene is TRBV7-2, the J gene TRBJ2-7; 13 bases are a match to TRBD2. The CDR3 is made up of 14 amino acids. Looked up from germline, CDR1 is SGHTA and CDR2 is FQGNSA. Germline trimming cut 1 base from V and 12 bases from J; bases unmatched to any gene: 6. The CDR3 is CASSLGTSGSWVYF. The CDR3 DNA reads TGTGCCAGCAGCTTAGGGACTAGCGGGAGTTGGGTGTACTTC.

The chain employs TRBV19 and TRBJ2-7; no reliable D call. Germline assignment: CDR1 LNHDA and CDR2 SQIVND (reference sequence). CDR3 size: 13 residues. V was clipped by 7 bases and J by 4 bases, with 14 bases between them. CDR3 nucleotide sequence: TGTGCCAGTACCGATGGCCTGGGTTACGAGCAGTACTTC. Protein product: CASTDGLGYEQYF. The variable domain in full, with the rest retrieved from reference TRBV19 and TRBJ2-7, is DGGITQSPKYLFRKEGQNVTLSCEQNLNHDAMYWYRQDPGQGLRLIYYSQIVNDFQKGDIAEGYSVSREKKESFPLTVTSAQKNPTAFYLCASTDGLGYEQYFGPGTRLTVT.

The chain joins TRBV2 to TRBJ2-2; D might be TRBD2 (5 bases). The CDR3 is made up of 14 amino acids. Germline CDR1 is SNHLY and CDR2 is FYNNEI. Trimming shortened V by 7 bases and J by 1 base, and 10 bases separated the two germline ends. CDR3 amino acids: CASTGGLNTGELFF. As DNA, the CDR3 is TGTGCCAGCACCGGCGGGTTGAACACCGGGGAGCTGTTTTTT.

The table lists this clone with a few counts. The V call is TRBV11-2, the J call TRBJ2-3; TRBD1 aligns across 7 bases. CDR1 and CDR2 (germline): SGHAT, FQNNGV. This CDR3 is built from 16 residues. V lost 5 bases and J lost 5; bases outside the gene matches: 13. CDR3 nucleotides: TGTGCCAGCAGCCGCCAGCGACAGGGCGTAGGAGATACGCAGTATTTT. This translates into CASSRQRQGVGDTQYF.

For this clone: Other DNA sequences of this sample code for an identical CDR3. The chain carries TRBV4-3 and TRBJ1-5; D is undetermined. Germline V lookup: CDR1 LGHNA, CDR2 YSLEER. CDR3 length: 13 amino acids. The V and J ends lost 1 base and 6 bases respectively, with 7 bases between them. CDR3 protein: CASSQAYGQPQHF. The CDR3 region has the DNA TGCGCCAGCAGCCAAGCGTATGGTCAGCCCCAGCATTTT.

This clone was counted between two and nine times. The V call is TRBV5-1, the J call TRBJ2-3; the D is unclear. This CDR3 comprises 13 residues. Trimming took off 2 bases at V and 7 bases at J, with 11 bases between the two ends. The germline V gene has CDR1 SGHRS and CDR2 YFSETQ. DNA of the CDR3: TGCGCCAGCAGCTTCACAGAGGCGTATACGCAGTATTTT. This codes for CASSFTEAYTQYF. The whole variable domain, remainder taken from reference TRBV5-1 and TRBJ2-3, is KAGVTQTPRYLIKTRGQQVTLSCSPISGHRSVSWYQQTPGQGLQFLFEYFSETQRNKGNFPGRFSGRQFSNSRSEMNVSTLELGDSALYLCASSFTEAYTQYFGPGTRLTVL.

This chain connects TRBV15 to TRBJ1-2; D unresolved. Trimming removed 0 bases at V and 8 bases at J, with 13 bases between. CDR1 is LNHNV, CDR2 YYDKDF, per germline (reference sequence). The CDR3 consists of 14 residues. The CDR3 loop is CATSRDGFLGGYTF. The CDR3 nucleotides are TGTGCCACCAGCAGAGATGGGTTTCTGGGGGGCTACACCTTC.

This clone is labeled medium-sized. The chain recombines TRBV7-3 with TRBJ2-3; D is possibly TRBD1 or TRBD2 (5 bases each). The CDR3 length is 14 residues. With 5 bases removed from V and 3 bases from J, the gap between germline ends came to 12 bases. Germline V gives CDR1 SGHTA, CDR2 FQGTGA. The CDR3 DNA reads TGTGCCAGCAGCCCTGGGACGGGAACAGATACGCAGTATTTT. Translated, it gives CASSPGTGTDTQYF.

This clone was seen a few times. This rearrangement joins TRBV2 to TRBJ1-6, with D possibly matching TRBD1 (5 bases). Trimming cost V 5 bases and J 5 bases, with 13 bases left between them. The V gene's germline CDR1 is SNHLY and CDR2 FYNNEI. This CDR3 contains 15 residues. Here the CDR3 DNA reads TGTGCCAGCAGTCTCACAAGAGGGGATAATTCACCCCTCCACTTT. This gives the protein CASSLTRGDNSPLHF. The full variable domain, its missing parts supplied by reference TRBV2 and TRBJ1-6, is EPEVTQTPSHQVTQMGQEVILRCVPISNHLYFYWYRQILGQKVEFLVSFYNNEISEKSEIFDDQFSVERPDGSNFTLKIRSTKLEDSAMYFCASSLTRGDNSPLHFGNGTRLTVT.

This rearrangement joins TRBV11-2 to TRBJ2-1; D gene unclear. V lost 5 bases, J lost 1 base, and 12 bases lay in between. The germline CDR1 and CDR2 sequences are SGHAT and FQNNGV. The CDR3 consists of 15 residues. The DNA of the CDR3 is TGTGCCAGCAGCCGAGAACGGATATCCTACAATGAGCAGTTCTTC. Translating gives CASSRERISYNEQFF. The variable domain in full, completed from reference TRBV11-2 and TRBJ2-1, reads EAGVAQSPRYKIIEKRQSVAFWCNPISGHATLYWYQQILGQGPKLLIQFQNNGVVDDSQLPKDRFSAERLKGVDSTLKIQPAKLEDSAVYLCASSRERISYNEQFFGPGTRLTVL.

The chain carries TRBV11-3 and TRBJ2-3; no clear D gene. Looked up from germline, CDR1 is SGHNT and CDR2 is YENEEA. CDR3 length: 15 amino acids. With 5 bases removed from V and 0 bases from J, the gap between germline ends came to 12 bases. The CDR3 here is CASSKRVGSTDTQYF. CDR3 coding DNA: TGTGCCAGCAGCAAGAGAGTAGGTAGCACAGATACGCAGTATTTT.

The rearrangement joins TRBV29-1 to TRBJ2-2; 7 nucleotides agree with TRBD1. The CDR3 contains 13 residues. V shed 7 bases and J 5 bases; nucleotides not matched to a gene: 7. Germline CDR1 reads SQVTM; CDR2 reads ANQGSEA. The CDR3 is CSGKGGWTGELFF. The CDR3 DNA sequence: TGCAGCGGTAAAGGGGGCTGGACCGGGGAGCTGTTTTTT.